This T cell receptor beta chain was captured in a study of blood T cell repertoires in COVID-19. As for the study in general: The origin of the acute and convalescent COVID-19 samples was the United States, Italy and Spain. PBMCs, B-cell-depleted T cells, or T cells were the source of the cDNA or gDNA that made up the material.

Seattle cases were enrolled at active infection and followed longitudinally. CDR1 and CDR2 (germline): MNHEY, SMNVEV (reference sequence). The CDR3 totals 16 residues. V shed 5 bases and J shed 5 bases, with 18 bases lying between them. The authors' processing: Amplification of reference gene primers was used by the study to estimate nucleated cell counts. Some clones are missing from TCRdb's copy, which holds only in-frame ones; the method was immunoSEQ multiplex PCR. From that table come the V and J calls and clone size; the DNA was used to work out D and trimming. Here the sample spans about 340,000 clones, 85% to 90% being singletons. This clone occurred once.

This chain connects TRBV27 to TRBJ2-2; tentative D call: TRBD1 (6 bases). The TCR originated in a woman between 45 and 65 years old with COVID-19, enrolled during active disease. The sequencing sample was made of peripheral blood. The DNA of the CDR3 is TGTGCCAGCAGTCACAGCAGGGGCAGGTGGACCGGGGAGCTGTTTTTT. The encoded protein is CASSHSRGRWTGELFF.